The clone carrying this T cell receptor beta chain was seen ten or more times. Antigen unknown. Time point given: persistent/refractory GD, antithyroid drugs over 5 years with positive TRAb. With RNA extracted from PBMCs as input, the TCR library was made. An endocrinology department located in Xi'an, China, was where the patients came from. This entry belongs to a study of regulatory T cells in long-lasting Graves disease. Whole-study results and caveats: With persistent disease, TRBV28, TRBJ1-2 and TRBJ2-5 were the favored segments. Persistent patients shared 2,500 to 3,000 public clonotypes among themselves. Newly diagnosed patients shared fewer, at around 970.

Germline CDR1 is MNHEY and CDR2 is SVGAGI. This CDR3 has 16 residues. Trimming removed 0 bases at V and 1 base at J, with 12 bases between. Sequencing libraries for TCR beta were prepared with iRepertoire HTBI primers and Arm-PCR of CDR3 regions. In the authors' methods: Identified segments across samples numbered about 64 TRBV and approximately 14 TRBJ. TCRdb re-analysed the multiplex PCR reads in MiXCR, keeping a single row per CDR3 protein. The V and J calls come from TCRdb's annotation, not from the publication. This table has about 470,000 distinct CDR3 sequences, about 20% appearing once. This chain links TRBV6-5 with TRBJ2-5, with D possibly called TRBD1 or TRBD2 (5 bases each). The sequence derives from a female donor with Graves disease. The input for sequencing was peripheral blood mononuclear cells (PBMCs), taken when the disease was refractory, from a patient treated with antithyroid drugs. CDR3 nucleotides: TGTGCCAGCAGTTACTCGACCGGGGCGGGCCAAGAGACCCAGTACTTC. It codes for CASSYSTGAGQETQYF.